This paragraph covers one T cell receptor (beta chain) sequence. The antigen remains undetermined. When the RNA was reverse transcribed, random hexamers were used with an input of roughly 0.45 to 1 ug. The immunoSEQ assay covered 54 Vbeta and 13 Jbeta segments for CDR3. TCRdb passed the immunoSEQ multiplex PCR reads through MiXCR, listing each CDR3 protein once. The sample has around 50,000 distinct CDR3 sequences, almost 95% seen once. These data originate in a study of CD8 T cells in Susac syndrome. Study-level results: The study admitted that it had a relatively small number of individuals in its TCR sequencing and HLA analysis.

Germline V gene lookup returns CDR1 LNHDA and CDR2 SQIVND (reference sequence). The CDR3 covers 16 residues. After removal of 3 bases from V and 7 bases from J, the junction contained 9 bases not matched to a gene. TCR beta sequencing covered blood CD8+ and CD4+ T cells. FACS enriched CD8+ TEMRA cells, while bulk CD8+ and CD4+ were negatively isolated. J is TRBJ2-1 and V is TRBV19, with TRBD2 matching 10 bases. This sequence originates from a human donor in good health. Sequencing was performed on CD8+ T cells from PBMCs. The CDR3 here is CASSIGLAERGNEQFF. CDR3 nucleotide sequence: TGTGCCAGTAGTATCGGACTAGCGGAGAGGGGGAATGAGCAGTTCTTC.